The 25 T cell receptor beta chains below all came from one sample that was sequenced in a study of follicular helper T cells after annual influenza vaccination. Time point described: 2015-2016 season, 7 days after influenza vaccination. Data came from immunoSEQ multiplex PCR; TCRdb stores just in-frame clones and leaves some out. Of 6,500 to 8,000 clones in the sample, 70% to 90% were seen once. Source: CXCR5+ CD38- circulating T follicular helper cells from blood, taken 7 days after influenza vaccination. Subset given: circulating Tfh, non-naive CD4+CXCR5+PD-1+ (ICOS+CD38+ or ICOS-CD38-). The receptors were sampled from an adult who received the influenza vaccine.

The V call is TRBV7-9, the J call TRBJ2-3; 7 bases match TRBD1. The CDR3 spans 15 residues. The V gene's germline CDR1 is SEHNR and CDR2 FQNEAQ (reference sequence). Losses at the gene ends were 5 bases for V and 5 bases for J; bases not matched to a gene: 10. CDR3 DNA: TGTGCCAGCAGCCTATCGACAGGGCCGGGAGATACGCAGTATTTT. Amino acid sequence: CASSLSTGPGDTQYF.

The CDR3 sequence: CASSLQAGTGKGEKLFF. CDR3 DNA sequence: TGCGCCAGCAGCTTACAAGCCGGGACAGGGAAAGGTGAAAAACTGTTTTTT. The chain combines TRBV5-1 with TRBJ1-4, with 9 bases identical to TRBD1. The CDR3 runs to 17 residues. V dropped 2 bases and J dropped 7; count of bases not matched to a gene: 12. CDR1 SGHRS and CDR2 YFSETQ come from the germline V gene.

V is TRBV20-1 and J is TRBJ1-2; no reliable D call. CDR3 length: 11 residues. V was pared by 6 bases and J by 2 bases, with 7 bases between. Germline assignment: CDR1 DFQATT and CDR2 SNEGSKA (reference sequence). The CDR3 region is CSASYNYGYTF. The CDR3 DNA is TGCAGTGCCTCCTACAACTATGGCTACACCTTC.

This chain connects TRBV4-1 to TRBJ1-6, with D perhaps TRBD1 (5 bases). Trimming removed 0 bases at V and 7 bases at J, with 16 bases between. The CDR3 is 17 amino acids. From germline, CDR1 is MGHRA and CDR2 YSYEKL. CDR3: CASSQDFTAGRNSPLHF. The DNA of the CDR3 is TGCGCCAGCAGCCAAGATTTTACGGCAGGGAGAAATTCACCCCTCCACTTT.

V usage is TRBV2 and J usage is TRBJ1-3, with D perhaps matching TRBD1 (5 bases). Trimming removed 3 bases from V and 4 bases from J, with 10 bases in between. Germline CDR1 is SNHLY and CDR2 is FYNNEI. The CDR3 contains 14 residues. CDR3 bases: TGTGCCAGCAGTGAGCAGGGCTACGGAAACACCATATATTTT. Protein sequence: CASSEQGYGNTIYF.

The V and J genes are TRBV30 and TRBJ2-2, with 8 bases fitting TRBD1. The J segment lost 6 bases and the V segment lost 0 bases, leaving 9 bases of the junction unmatched. The CDR3 has 16 residues. Germline lookup yields CDR1 GTSNPN and CDR2 SVGIG (reference sequence). This CDR3 reads CAWSVIRTGMAGELFF. The CDR3 DNA is TGTGCCTGGAGTGTAATCCGGACAGGGATGGCCGGGGAGCTGTTTTTT.

The chain carries TRBV6-1 and TRBJ1-2, with D possibly being TRBD1 (5 bases). Germline V gene data show CDR1 as MNHNS and CDR2 as SASEGT. V shed 0 bases and J shed 7 bases, with 15 bases lying between them. The CDR3 loop spans 15 amino acids. CDR3 sequence (DNA): TGTGCCAGCAGTGAAGCGCGGAGGGGACGAAGTGGCTACACCTTC. Translation: CASSEARRGRSGYTF.

The rearrangement joins TRBV30 to TRBJ1-1; TRBD1 might be the D (6 bases). Germline CDR1 GTSNPN, CDR2 SVGIG (reference sequence). V dropped 2 bases and J dropped 10 bases, with 20 bases sitting between them. The CDR3 runs 14 residues. The CDR3 reads CAWSRVPGTSGAFF. Written as DNA, the CDR3 is TGTGCCTGGAGTCGGGTTCCCGGGACATCTGGAGCTTTCTTT.

In regard to this clone: One end of the junction varies from germline; a read error may be responsible. The chain carries TRBV7-7 and TRBJ2-2; no reliable D call. Germline V gene sequence: CDR1 SSHAT, CDR2 FNYEAQ (reference sequence). This CDR3 comprises 14 residues. The CDR3 nucleotides read TGTGCTAGCAGCTTAGCCACTTTTGAAGGGGAGCTGTTTTTT. Translation gives CASSLATFEGELFF.

The J gene is TRBJ1-3, the V gene TRBV30; D remains unclear. The germline V and J ends were trimmed by 2 bases and 2 bases, with 7 bases remaining between them. The CDR3 sequence is 13 residues long. Germline V gives CDR1 GTSNPN, CDR2 SVGIG (reference sequence). The CDR3 coding sequence is TGTGCCTGGAGTTATGAAGCTGGAAACACCATATATTTT. Amino acid sequence: CAWSYEAGNTIYF.

This clone was seen a single time. The chain employs TRBV19 and TRBJ1-1; 10 positions agree with TRBD1. The germline CDR1 and CDR2 sequences are LNHDA and SQIVND (reference sequence). V lost 3 bases to trimming and J lost 4 bases; unmatched junction nucleotides: 2. This CDR3 is 14 amino acids long. The DNA for the CDR3 is TGTGCCAGTAGTATCCGGACAGGGGGCACTGAAGCTTTCTTT. Amino acid sequence: CASSIRTGGTEAFF.

V is TRBV4-1 and J is TRBJ2-3; D perhaps matches TRBD2 (5 bases). The V gene lost 1 base and the J gene lost 5 bases, with 13 bases spanning the gap. The CDR3 runs 15 residues. CDR1 and CDR2 (germline): MGHRA, YSYEKL. In DNA form, the CDR3 reads TGCGCCAGCAGCCAAGTAGTTACCCGGGAAGATACGCAGTATTTT. It specifies CASSQVVTREDTQYF.

This clone appeared a single time. The chain joins TRBV5-1 to TRBJ2-1; D unclear. This CDR3 spans 15 amino acids. CDR1 is SGHRS, CDR2 YFSETQ, per germline. The V and J ends lost 2 bases and 8 bases respectively, with 17 bases between them. CDR3: CASSFGPTSVDEQFF. CDR3 sequence (DNA): TGCGCCAGCAGCTTTGGACCCACCTCGGTCGATGAGCAGTTCTTC.

The rearrangement joins TRBV19 to TRBJ2-2; the D is unclear. Germline loops: CDR1 LNHDA, CDR2 SQIVND (reference sequence). V lost 5 bases to trimming and J lost 3 bases, with 4 bases between them. The CDR3 covers 12 residues. The CDR3 DNA sequence: TGTGCCAGTAGTGCTTACACCGGGGAGCTGTTTTTT. Protein product: CASSAYTGELFF.

V usage is TRBV29-1 and J usage is TRBJ2-6; D assignment may be TRBD1 or TRBD2 (6 bases each). The CDR3 is made up of 15 amino acids. Trimming left V 3 bases short and J 3 bases short, with 12 bases between. The germline V gene has CDR1 SQVTM and CDR2 ANQGSEA. CDR3 amino acids: CSVEEQGGGANVLTF. Here the CDR3 DNA reads TGCAGCGTTGAGGAACAGGGAGGTGGGGCCAACGTCCTGACTTTC.

The V gene is TRBV2, the J gene TRBJ2-7, with a possible D match to TRBD1 (6 bases). Germline-derived CDR1 and CDR2 are SNHLY and FYNNEI. Trimming cost V 11 bases and J 1 base, with 15 bases left between them. CDR3 length: 13 amino acids. For the CDR3, the DNA is TGTGCCGGGAAAGGCAGGGGTTCCTACGAGCAGTACTTC. Its protein product is CAGKGRGSYEQYF. The complete variable domain, with remaining parts taken from reference TRBV2 and TRBJ2-7, reads EPEVTQTPSHQVTQMGQEVILRCVPISNHLYFYWYRQILGQKVEFLVSFYNNEISEKSEIFDDQFSVERPDGSNFTLKIRSTKLEDSAMYFCAGKGRGSYEQYFGPGTRLTVT.

CDR3 in amino acids: CASSRLAGEVSSYNEQFF. The DNA for the CDR3 is TGTGCCAGCAGTCGACTAGCGGGAGAAGTTAGCTCCTACAATGAGCAGTTCTTC. The V gene is TRBV11-2, the J gene TRBJ2-1, with 12 bases matching TRBD2. The CDR3 has 18 amino acids. Trimming took 6 bases from V and 0 from J; bases not matched to a gene: 9. CDR1 SGHAT and CDR2 FQNNGV come from the germline V gene.

The chain couples TRBV28 to TRBJ1-1; D possibly corresponds to TRBD1 (5 bases). Germline CDR1 is MDHEN and CDR2 is SYDVKM. Trimming shortened V by 11 bases and J by 2 bases, and 15 bases separated the two germline ends. The CDR3 has 13 amino acids. CDR3 residues: CASKIGGNTEAFF. CDR3 nucleotide sequence: TGTGCCTCGAAGATCGGGGGAAACACTGAAGCTTTCTTT. Drawing the rest from reference TRBV28 and TRBJ1-1, the complete variable domain is DVKVTQSSRYLVKRTGEKVFLECVQDMDHENMFWYRQDPGLGLRLIYFSYDVKMKEKGDIPEGYSVSREKKERFSLILESASTNQTSMYLCASKIGGNTEAFFGQGTRLTVV.

This chain joins TRBV2 and TRBJ1-3; D gene unclear. CDR3 size: 15 residues. V was pared by 3 bases and J by 2 bases, with 11 bases between. Germline V lookup: CDR1 SNHLY, CDR2 FYNNEI. This CDR3 is CASSDSLRAGNTIYF. In DNA, the CDR3 is TGTGCCAGCAGTGATTCGTTGCGAGCTGGAAACACCATATATTTT.

The chain carries TRBV18 and TRBJ1-2; TRBD1 agrees at 7 bases. J was trimmed by 4 bases and V by 2 bases; bases with no gene match: 4. The CDR3 length is 14 residues. In germline, CDR1 is KGHSH, CDR2 LQKENI. CDR3 amino acids: CASSPETGIYGYTF. DNA for the CDR3: TGTGCCAGCTCACCAGAGACAGGGATCTATGGCTACACCTTC.

This clone was detected once. This chain uses TRBV7-6 with TRBJ2-6; 11 nucleotides match TRBD2. The J segment lost 1 base and the V segment lost 2 bases, leaving 7 bases of the junction unmatched. The CDR3 has 19 amino acids. In germline, CDR1 is SGHVS, CDR2 FNYEAQ. The CDR3 region has the DNA TGTGCCAGCAGCTTAATAGCGGGAGGGCGGGTTTCTGGGGCCAACGTCCTGACTTTC. This encodes CASSLIAGGRVSGANVLTF. Full variable domain (rest looked up from reference TRBV7-6 and TRBJ2-6): GAGVSQSPRYKVTKRGQDVALRCDPISGHVSLYWYRQALGQGPEFLTYFNYEAQQDKSGLPNDRFSAERPEGSISTLTIQRTEQRDSAMYRCASSLIAGGRVSGANVLTFGAGSRLTVL.

The chain employs TRBV30 and TRBJ2-5, with D tentatively TRBD1 or TRBD2 (6 bases each). The CDR3 runs to 13 residues. V lost 3 bases to trimming and J lost 4 bases, with 12 bases between them. Germline CDR1 GTSNPN, CDR2 SVGIG (reference sequence). The CDR3, as DNA: TGTGCCTGGAGGTGGGGGGCCGCAGAGACCCAGTACTTC. Amino acid sequence: CAWRWGAAETQYF.

The V gene is TRBV29-1, the J gene TRBJ2-7, with a tentative D call TRBD2 (5 bases). The germline V and J ends were trimmed by 0 bases and 3 bases, with 15 bases remaining between them. CDR3 length equals 15 residues. Per the germline V gene, CDR1 is SQVTM and CDR2 is ANQGSEA. CDR3 in DNA: TGCAGCGTTGAAGACCGGGGAGCAAAGGGCTACGAGCAGTACTTC. It is translated as CSVEDRGAKGYEQYF.

The V call is TRBV11-3, the J call TRBJ2-2; D unclear. V was trimmed by 5 bases and J by 8 bases, leaving 12 bases between them. This CDR3 has 13 residues. Germline values: CDR1 SGHNT, CDR2 YENEEA. CDR3: CASSRLGVGELFF. The CDR3 region has the DNA TGTGCCAGCAGCCGCCTGGGCGTTGGGGAGCTGTTTTTT.

This chain uses TRBV28 with TRBJ2-5; 10 positions match TRBD2. The CDR3 is made up of 16 amino acids. From germline, CDR1 is MDHEN and CDR2 SYDVKM. J lost 5 bases, V lost 7 bases, and 13 bases had no gene match. The CDR3 here is CASTDITGTSVETQYF. CDR3 in DNA: TGTGCCAGCACGGACATTACCGGGACTAGCGTTGAGACCCAGTACTTC. The complete variable domain, with remaining parts taken from reference TRBV28 and TRBJ2-5, reads DVKVTQSSRYLVKRTGEKVFLECVQDMDHENMFWYRQDPGLGLRLIYFSYDVKMKEKGDIPEGYSVSREKKERFSLILESASTNQTSMYLCASTDITGTSVETQYFGPGTRLLVL.